Sequencing of this TCR beta chain was carried out in a study of cytomegalovirus exposure and HLA in healthy donors. Study-level results: The study dropped some indistinguishable V segments, TRBV6-2 and TRBV6-3 among them. By a later analysis, the bulk of CMV-associated TCR beta chains appeared HLA-restricted.

As for this clone: Its specificity is not known.

The study ran its PCR with 60 Vbeta and 13 Jbeta primers. Data came from immunoSEQ multiplex PCR; TCRdb stores just in-frame clones and leaves some out. The sample contains 76,000 or so clones, around 70% of which appear only once. The CDR3 length is 13 residues. The germline V gene has CDR1 SGHNT and CDR2 YYREEE (reference sequence). The V and J ends lost 2 bases and 7 bases respectively, with 12 bases between them. The receptor was isolated from a woman between 40 and 55 years old in good health and CMV-seropositive. The rearrangement uses TRBV5-4 and TRBJ1-1; the D gene is possibly TRBD1 (6 bases). Material for sequencing was PBMCs. The CDR3 here is CASSFSNRVEAFF. The CDR3 DNA is TGTGCCAGCAGCTTCAGCAACAGGGTTGAAGCTTTCTTT.